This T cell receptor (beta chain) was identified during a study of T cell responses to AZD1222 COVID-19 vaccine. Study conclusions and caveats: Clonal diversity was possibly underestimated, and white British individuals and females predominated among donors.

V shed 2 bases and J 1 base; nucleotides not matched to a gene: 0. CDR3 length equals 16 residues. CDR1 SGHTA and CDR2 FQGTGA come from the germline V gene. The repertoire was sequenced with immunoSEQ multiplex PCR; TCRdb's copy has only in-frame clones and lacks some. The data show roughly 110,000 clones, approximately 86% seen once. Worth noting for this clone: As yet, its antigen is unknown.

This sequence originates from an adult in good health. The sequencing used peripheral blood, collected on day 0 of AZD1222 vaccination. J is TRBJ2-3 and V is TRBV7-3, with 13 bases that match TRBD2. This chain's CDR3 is CASSLGTSGGTDTQYF. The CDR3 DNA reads TGTGCCAGCAGCTTAGGGACTAGCGGGGGCACAGATACGCAGTATTTT.